These T cell receptor beta chains were read from a single sample in a study of neurological immune-mediated disorders. Using its own MiXCR run on the 5' RACE reads, TCRdb lists one record per CDR3 protein. Of 32,000 or so distinct CDR3 sequences listed, around 10% are singletons. Sequencing was carried out using PBMCs. The receptors derive from a woman in her fifties or sixties in good health. CDR3s include the opening cysteine and the closing phenylalanine or tryptophan. Each record gives: clone size, D gene, J gene, V gene, CDR3 DNA, CDR3 protein. A D gene is named only where the DNA matches it firmly. Part of the rows lack a size; the others show once, few, many or a class for expanded clones.

>many|-|TRBJ2-7|TRBV6-5
TGTGCCAGCAGTTACTCGGTAGGGGCCTACGAGCAGTACTTC
CASSYSVGAYEQYF
>many|TRBD2|TRBJ2-1|TRBV5-1
TGCGCCAGCAGCCCTAGCAGCGGGGGGGCCTATGAGCAGTTCTTC
CASSPSSGGAYEQFF
>many|-|TRBJ2-7|TRBV5-6
TGTGCCAGCAGTTCATACCGGATGGGGGCCACCTCCTACGAGCAGTACTTC
CASSSYRMGATSYEQYF
>many|-|TRBJ1-1|TRBV4-3
TGCGCCAGCAGCCAAGGGAAGGGGCTGAACACTGAAGCTTTCTTT
CASSQGKGLNTEAFF
>many|-|TRBJ1-2|TRBV4-1
TGCGCCAGCAGCCAAGAGGGTGGCTATGGCTACACCTTC
CASSQEGGYGYTF
>-|-|TRBJ1-2|TRBV5-1
TGCACCAGCAGATTGGCGTCGGGGAGCCGCTATGGCTACACCTTC
CTSRLASGSRYGYTF
>medium-sized|-|TRBJ2-7|TRBV24-1
TGTGCCACCAGTGATGCTGATTACGAGCAGTACTTC
CATSDADYEQYF
>many|TRBD1|TRBJ1-5|TRBV12-3/TRBV12-4
TGTGCCAGCAGCTTCGACAGGGCAGGGGAGCCCCAGCATTTT
CASSFDRAGEPQHF
>many|TRBD1|TRBJ2-1|TRBV5-5
TGTGCCAGCAGCCCGACAGGGGAATGGGGCAATGAGCAGTTCTTC
CASSPTGEWGNEQFF
>many|-|TRBJ1-4|TRBV20-1
TGCAGTGCTAGGTCCAGTAGGGCTAATGAAAAACTGTTTTTT
CSARSSRANEKLFF
>many|-|TRBJ1-1|TRBV5-1
TGCGCCAGCAGCTTGGACGGCGACACTGAAGCTTTCTTT
CASSLDGDTEAFF
>few|-|TRBJ2-5|TRBV3-1
TGTGCCAGCAGCCAGGGGCCCCAAGAGACCCAGTACTTC
CASSQGPQETQYF
>many|-|TRBJ2-3|TRBV7-9
TGTGCCAGCAGCAAGGCAGATACGCAGTATTTT
CASSKADTQYF
>many|-|TRBJ1-2|TRBV5-6
TGTGCCAGCAGCTTGCCCAGGGACTATGGCTACACCTTC
CASSLPRDYGYTF
>many|-|TRBJ1-5|TRBV4-3
TGCGCCAGCAGCCAAGGAGGGGGGTTTGGACCCCAGCATTTT
CASSQGGGFGPQHF
>-|TRBD1|TRBJ2-7|TRBV7-2
TGTGCCAGCAGCTTAGCTGGGACAGCATCCTACGAGCAGTACTTC
CASSLAGTASYEQYF
>many|TRBD1|TRBJ1-2|TRBV20-1
TGCAGTGCTAGAAACCTTGACAGGGGTTATGGCTACACCTTC
CSARNLDRGYGYTF
>many|-|TRBJ1-2|TRBV3-1
TGTGCCAGCAGCCCTGCAGGGCAGGGTCGATCTTATGGCTACACCTTC
CASSPAGQGRSYGYTF
>many|-|TRBJ2-1|TRBV3-1
TGTGCCAGCAGCCAAGCCCCCAACAATGAGCAGTTCTTC
CASSQAPNNEQFF
>-|-|TRBJ1-3|TRBV6-5
TGTGCCAGCAGTTACTCGATAACATCTTCGAAAACCATATATTTT
CASSYSITSSKTIYF
>many|TRBD2|TRBJ2-4|TRBV5-1
TGCGCCAGCAGCCCGGACGGGACTAGCGGGGGGCTGTATAAGTACTTC
CASSPDGTSGGLYKYF
>many|TRBD1|TRBJ2-7|TRBV11-3
TGTGCCAGCAGTCAGGGGACAGCCTACGAGCAGTACTTC
CASSQGTAYEQYF
>many|-|TRBJ1-1|TRBV9
TGTGCCAGCAGCGTAGAAGGATACACTGAAGCTTTCTTT
CASSVEGYTEAFF
>many|-|TRBJ1-4|TRBV5-1
TGCGCCAGCAGCTCCGGGACGGCTAATGAAAAACTGTTTTTT
CASSSGTANEKLFF